The clone carrying this T cell receptor (beta chain) has just a few counts. Its cognate antigen is unknown. These data originate in a study of T-cell memory formation after mild COVID-19. Study overall: Largely donor-specific TCR clusters were found. Notes on the study in general: Contracting CD4+ clones lay largely in CM and EM, with CD8+ ones residing in EMRA. Certain responding clones were present in pre-infection memory, suggesting participation of cross-reactive memory.

Constant-segment primers served in 5'RACE that generated TCR alpha and TCR beta cDNA libraries bearing sample barcodes and UMIs. TCRdb called the 5' RACE reads again in MiXCR, with one record for every CDR3 protein. The sample records around 340,000 distinct CDR3 sequences, about an eighth being singletons. V gave up 4 bases and J gave up 6 bases, with 14 bases separating them. The CDR3 has 14 residues. CDR1 is SGHTS and CDR2 is YDEGEE in the germline V gene. What was sequenced was PBMCs or a T cell subset sorted from them (not recorded which). The chain links TRBV5-8 to TRBJ2-1; no clear D. The receptor comes from a man aged 18 to 35 who had mild COVID-19 (a few samples of this study predate the infection). Cell type and time point are not known. CDR3 protein: CASSLVSPRNEQFF. In DNA, the CDR3 is TGTGCCAGCAGCCTAGTGTCCCCCCGCAATGAGCAGTTCTTC. Full variable domain (missing parts from reference TRBV5-8 and TRBJ2-1): EAGVTQSPTHLIKTRGQQATLRCSPISGHTSVYWYQQALGLGLQFLLWYDEGEERNRGNFPPRFSGRQFPNYSSELNVNALELEDSALYLCASSLVSPRNEQFFGPGTRLTVL.